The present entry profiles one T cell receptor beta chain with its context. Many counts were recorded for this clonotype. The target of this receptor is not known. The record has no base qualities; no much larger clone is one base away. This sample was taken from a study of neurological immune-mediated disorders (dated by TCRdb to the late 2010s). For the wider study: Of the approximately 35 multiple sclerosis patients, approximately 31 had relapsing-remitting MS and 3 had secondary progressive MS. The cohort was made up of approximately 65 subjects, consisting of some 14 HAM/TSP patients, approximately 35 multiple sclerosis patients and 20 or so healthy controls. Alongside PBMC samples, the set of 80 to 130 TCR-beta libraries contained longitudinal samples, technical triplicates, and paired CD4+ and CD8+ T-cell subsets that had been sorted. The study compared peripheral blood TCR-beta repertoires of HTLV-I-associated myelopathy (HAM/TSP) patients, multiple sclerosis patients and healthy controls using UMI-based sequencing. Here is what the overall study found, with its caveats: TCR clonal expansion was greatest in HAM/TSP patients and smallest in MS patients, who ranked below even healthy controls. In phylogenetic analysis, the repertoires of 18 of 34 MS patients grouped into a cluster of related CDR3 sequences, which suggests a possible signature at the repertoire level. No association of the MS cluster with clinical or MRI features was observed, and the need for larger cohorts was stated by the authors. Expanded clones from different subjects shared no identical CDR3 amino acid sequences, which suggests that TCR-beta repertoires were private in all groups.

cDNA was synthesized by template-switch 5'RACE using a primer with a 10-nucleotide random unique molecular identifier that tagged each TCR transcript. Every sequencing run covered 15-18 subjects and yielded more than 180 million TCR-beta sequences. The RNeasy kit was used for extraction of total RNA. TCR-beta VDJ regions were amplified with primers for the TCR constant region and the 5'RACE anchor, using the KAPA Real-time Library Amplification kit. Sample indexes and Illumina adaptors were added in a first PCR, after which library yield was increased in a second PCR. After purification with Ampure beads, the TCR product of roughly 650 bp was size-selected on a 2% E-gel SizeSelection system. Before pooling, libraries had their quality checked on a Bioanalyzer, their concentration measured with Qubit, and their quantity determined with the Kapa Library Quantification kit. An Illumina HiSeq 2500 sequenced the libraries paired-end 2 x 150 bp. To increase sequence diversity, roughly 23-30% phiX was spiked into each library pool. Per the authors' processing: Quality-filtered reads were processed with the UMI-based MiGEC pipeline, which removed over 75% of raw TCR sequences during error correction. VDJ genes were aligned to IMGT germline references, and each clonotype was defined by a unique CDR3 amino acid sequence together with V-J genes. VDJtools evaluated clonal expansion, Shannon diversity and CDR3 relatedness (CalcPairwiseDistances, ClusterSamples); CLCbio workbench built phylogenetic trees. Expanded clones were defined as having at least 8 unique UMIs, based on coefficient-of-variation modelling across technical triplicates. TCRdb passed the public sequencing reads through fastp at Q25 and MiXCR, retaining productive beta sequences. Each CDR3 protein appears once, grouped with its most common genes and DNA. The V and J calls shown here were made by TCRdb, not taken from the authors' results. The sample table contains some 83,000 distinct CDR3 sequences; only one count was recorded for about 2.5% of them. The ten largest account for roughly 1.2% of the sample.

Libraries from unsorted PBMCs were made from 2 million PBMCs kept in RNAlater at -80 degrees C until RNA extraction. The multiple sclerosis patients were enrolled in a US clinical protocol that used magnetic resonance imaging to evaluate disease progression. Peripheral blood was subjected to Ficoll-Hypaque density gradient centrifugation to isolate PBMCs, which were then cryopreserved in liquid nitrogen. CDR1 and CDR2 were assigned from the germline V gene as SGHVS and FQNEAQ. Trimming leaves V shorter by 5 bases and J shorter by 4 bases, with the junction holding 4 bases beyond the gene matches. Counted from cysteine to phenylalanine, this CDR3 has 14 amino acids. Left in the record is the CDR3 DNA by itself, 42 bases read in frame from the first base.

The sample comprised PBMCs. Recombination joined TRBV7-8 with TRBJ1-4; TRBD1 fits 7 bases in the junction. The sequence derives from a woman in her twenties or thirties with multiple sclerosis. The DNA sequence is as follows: TGTGCCAGCAGCGGGACAGACAATAATGAAAAACTGTTTTTT. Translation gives CASSGTDNNEKLFF.